One sample yielded the 12 T cell receptor beta chains listed below, sequenced in a study of T-cell reconstitution after alpha-beta-depleted transplantation in children. TCRbeta library preparation incorporated unique molecular identifiers. MiXCR was run by TCRdb on the PCR reads, yielding one entry per CDR3 protein. This repertoire shows approximately 230,000 distinct CDR3 sequences, about 24% found once; its top ten account for about 5%. Material: PBMCs, mostly from graft donor cells, obtained 360 days after TCRalphabeta/CD19-depleted stem cell transplant. The source is a female patient aged 2-9 years who had a stem cell transplant for congenital amegakaryocytic thrombocytopenia, so the T cells may come from the graft donor.

The chain is built from TRBV29-1 and TRBJ1-6; D might be TRBD1 (5 bases). CDR3 length: 16 amino acids. Between the trimmed V and J ends, which lost 1 base and 9 bases, there was a span of 19 bases. From germline, CDR1 is SQVTM and CDR2 ANQGSEA. CDR3 in DNA: TGCAGCGTTGAAGCCCGCCGGCCAGGGATTCTTTCACCCCTCCACTTT. It encodes CSVEARRPGILSPLHF.

The chain recombines TRBV12-3 or TRBV12-4 with TRBJ2-3, with TRBD2 as a possible D gene (6 bases). Trimming shortened V by 10 bases and J by 9 bases, and 14 bases separated the two germline ends. This CDR3 is built from 11 residues. The CDR3 nucleotides are TGTGCCACGGGGGACCCAGGGACGCAGTATTTT. Amino acids: CATGDPGTQYF.

The chain links TRBV7-9 to TRBJ2-2, with 8 nucleotides matching TRBD1. The germline CDR1 and CDR2 sequences are SEHNR and FQNEAQ (reference sequence). With 4 bases clipped from V and 8 bases from J, the junction kept 9 bases outside the gene matches. CDR3 length equals 15 residues. CDR3 bases: TGTGCCAGCAGCTCCCCACAGGGGGATGAGGGGGAGCTGTTTTTT. This codes for CASSSPQGDEGELFF.

This chain links TRBV7-2 with TRBJ2-1, with 10 positions matching TRBD2. CDR1 and CDR2 (germline): SGHTA, FQGNSA. The trim removed 0 bases at V and 7 bases at J, leaving 15 bases unmatched. CDR3 length: 19 residues. Here the CDR3 DNA reads TGTGCCAGCAGCTTAGCCGACAGGAGAGCGGGGGGGCCTGATAATGAGCAGTTCTTC. Its protein product is CASSLADRRAGGPDNEQFF.

This chain connects TRBV6-1 to TRBJ1-1; D is uncertain. V lost 4 bases to trimming and J lost 0 bases, with 12 bases between them. Germline V gene sequence: CDR1 MNHNS, CDR2 SASEGT. This CDR3 is 15 amino acids long. The CDR3 DNA is TGTGCCAGCAGTGCTGCCCCGGGCATGAACACTGAAGCTTTCTTT. Translated: CASSAAPGMNTEAFF.

Regarding this clonotype: A read error may produce the germline difference seen at one junction end. This chain links TRBV28 with TRBJ1-2; 8 bases fit TRBD1. Germline V gene data show CDR1 as MDHEN and CDR2 as SYDVKM. The CDR3 loop spans 12 amino acids. This CDR3 reads CASSPFRDRSYF. In DNA form, the CDR3 reads TGTGCCAGCAGCCCGTTCCGGGACAGGTCCTACTTC.

The chain employs TRBV29-1 and TRBJ2-5; maybe TRBD2 (5 bases). The CDR3 is 14 amino acids. Trimming removed 4 bases at V and 5 bases at J, with 17 bases between. In germline, CDR1 is SQVTM, CDR2 ANQGSEA. The CDR3 region is CSVVRARVYETQYF. For the CDR3, the DNA is TGCAGCGTTGTGAGGGCTAGGGTCTATGAGACCCAGTACTTC.

The chain is built from TRBV5-1 and TRBJ2-7; TRBD1 is a possible D gene (5 bases). Germline values: CDR1 SGHRS, CDR2 YFSETQ. The CDR3 totals 16 residues. V was cut by 3 bases and J by 2 bases, with 18 bases left in between. For the CDR3, the DNA is TGCGCCAGCAGCTCTCACCGGGCAGGGATCCCCTACGAGCAGTACTTC. Translation: CASSSHRAGIPYEQYF.

The rearrangement links TRBV7-2 to TRBJ2-2; 10 bases agree with TRBD2. The CDR3 consists of 15 residues. Trimming at V came to 3 bases and at J to 7 bases, leaving 5 bases not matched to a gene. The germline gives CDR1 SGHTA, CDR2 FQGNSA. The CDR3 nucleotides read TGTGCCAGCAGCTTTCGGCTAGCGGGGGTCGGGGAGCTGTTTTTT. Residues: CASSFRLAGVGELFF. Filled out from reference TRBV7-2 and TRBJ2-2, the complete variable domain reads GAGVSQSPSNKVTEKGKDVELRCDPISGHTALYWYRQSLGQGLEFLIYFQGNSAPDKSGLPSDRFSAERTGGSVSTLTIQRTQQEDSAVYLCASSFRLAGVGELFFGEGSRLTVL.

The rearrangement joins TRBV11-2 to TRBJ2-7; 7 nucleotides align to TRBD1. Germline CDR1 and CDR2: SGHAT and FQNNGV. The CDR3 spans 16 residues. V gave up 5 bases and J gave up 1 base; unmatched junction bases: 11. The CDR3 coding sequence is TGTGCCAGCAGCCCCCAACTCGGGACAGTATCCTACGAGCAGTACTTC. Translation: CASSPQLGTVSYEQYF.

This rearrangement joins TRBV5-1 to TRBJ2-7; the D gene is possibly TRBD1 (6 bases). With 5 bases removed from V and 3 bases from J, the gap between germline ends came to 18 bases. The CDR3 is 15 residues long. Germline loops: CDR1 SGHRS, CDR2 YFSETQ. Here the CDR3 DNA reads TGCGCCAGCAGTCGGACAGCTCTAGAGAACTACGAGCAGTACTTC. It translates to CASSRTALENYEQYF.

The chain joins TRBV24-1 to TRBJ2-3, with D uncertain. In germline, CDR1 is KGHDR, CDR2 SFDVKD. V was shortened by 8 bases and J by 6 bases, with 14 bases between the two germline ends. The CDR3 is 13 amino acids. CDR3 residues: CATTVYGRDTQYF. The CDR3 region has the DNA TGTGCCACCACCGTTTACGGTCGCGATACGCAGTATTTT.